This T cell receptor beta chain was found in a study of read filtering for tumor transcriptome and immune sequencing. Bone marrow was sampled from every patient at the time of active disease. This clonotype was counted ten times or more. Germline V CDR1 and CDR2: LGHNA, YNFKEQ. J lost 0 bases, V lost 1 base, and 0 bases had no gene match. The CDR3 length is 15 residues. The library was built from approximately 400 ng RNA with molecular barcoded adaptors for alpha/delta and beta/gamma chains. Via MiXCR, TCRdb re-called the reads, giving one row per CDR3 protein. The sample records more than 55,000 distinct CDR3 sequences, 20% to 25% being singletons.

The genes are TRBV4-2 and TRBJ2-3; 8 nucleotides align to TRBD2. The sequenced material came from a population of CD138-negative cells sorted from bone marrow. This TCR derives from a donor at least 40 years old with multiple myeloma. The CDR3 loop reads CASSQGGRSTDTQYF. The DNA for the CDR3 is TGTGCCAGCAGCCAAGGCGGGAGGAGCACAGATACGCAGTATTTT.